This T cell receptor (beta chain) was obtained from a study of cytomegalovirus exposure and HLA in healthy donors. About the research overall: For the approximately 400 genotyped donors, around 76% fell within the Caucasian-associated ancestry cluster.

Comments on this clone: Its antigen is undetermined.

Points from the study as a whole: For most TCR sequences rarity was the rule, although some public TCRs occurred in many donors. At a 0.05 false discovery rate, a later analysis found some 17,000 TCR beta sequences to be associated with HLA alleles. In a later analysis, TCR beta V- and J-gene trimming showed a link to a missense DCLRE1C variant.

V dropped 6 bases and J dropped 2 bases, with 20 bases sitting between them. The CDR3 is 17 amino acids. CDR1 is MDHEN, CDR2 SYDVKM, per germline. This PCR relied on a set of 60 Vbeta primers and 13 Jbeta primers. Sequencing used immunoSEQ multiplex PCR; TCRdb keeps in-frame clones, though not all of them. The table has roughly 160,000 clones, about 75% seen once; the top ten hold around 7.7%. The sample taken for sequencing was PBMCs. The V call is TRBV28, the J call TRBJ2-1, with a weak D call TRBD2 (5 bases). The source is a woman in her thirties or forties in good health and CMV-seropositive. Here the CDR3 reads CASSRRGLKDPYNEQFF. The CDR3 nucleotides are TGTGCCAGCAGCCGTCGAGGGCTGAAGGACCCCTACAATGAGCAGTTCTTC.